The T cell receptor beta chain under discussion was sequenced for a study of shared T cell receptors in the human thymus. This clone was picked up one time. Produced via immunoSEQ multiplex PCR; TCRdb's table is partial and in-frame only. The sample gives hundreds of thousands of clones, around 87% of which show up once; 0.009% to 0.0095% is in the top ten. Germline V gene data show CDR1 as LNHNV and CDR2 as YYDKDF (reference sequence). This CDR3 has 17 residues. V was pared by 2 bases and J by 3 bases, with 11 bases of the junction left unmatched. The same sample was also studied in work on human thymus T cells.

Sequencing was done on a sample of thymocytes. This chain joins TRBV15 and TRBJ1-1; 8 positions match TRBD1. This TCR was sampled from a boy under two years old with a congenital heart defect. The CDR3 sequence: CATSRQNSGGGHTEAFF. The CDR3 DNA sequence: TGTGCCACCAGCAGACAAAACTCAGGGGGCGGTCACACTGAAGCTTTCTTT.